The next 17 T cell receptor beta chains were all read from a single sample in a study of Graves' ophthalmopathy and Graves' hyperthyroidism. Amplification of the TCR beta CDR3 regions used RNA transcripts (as template). HTBI primers were employed in first-round RT-PCR, then a second-round multiplex PCR followed. MiXCR, applied by TCRdb to the multiplex PCR reads, yields one record per CDR3 protein. This sample has about 370,000 distinct CDR3 sequences, with roughly 15% found just once. What was sequenced was peripheral blood. The receptors were gathered from an adult woman with stable Graves' hyperthyroidism.

This clonotype was observed at least ten times. The chain carries TRBV12-5 and TRBJ1-2, with TRBD1 as a possible D gene (6 bases). The CDR3 runs to 13 residues. The germline gives CDR1 LGHNT, CDR2 FRNRAP. Trimming took 7 bases from V and 0 from J, leaving 9 bases between them. Here the CDR3 DNA reads TGTGCTAGTGAGGGACACTCTAACTATGGCTACACCTTC. Translating gives CASEGHSNYGYTF. Complete variable domain (other parts from reference TRBV12-5 and TRBJ1-2): DARVTQTPRHKVTEMGQEVTMRCQPILGHNTVFWYRQTMMQGLELLAYFRNRAPLDDSGMPKDRFSAEMPDATLATLKIQPSEPRDSAVYFCASEGHSNYGYTFGSGTRLTVV.

This clonotype was counted at least ten times. This rearrangement joins TRBV29-1 to TRBJ2-7; weak D call: TRBD1 (6 bases). The CDR3 loop spans 15 amino acids. Germline V gives CDR1 SQVTM, CDR2 ANQGSEA. With 3 bases removed from V and 6 bases from J, the gap between germline ends came to 21 bases. The CDR3 coding sequence is TGCAGCGTTGACGGGCCTGAGGGGGTAAGGGGCGAGCAGTACTTC. Its translation is CSVDGPEGVRGEQYF.

The sample holds one count of this clonotype. This could be a read error, since a much larger clone is one nucleotide away. The chain is built from TRBV3-1 and TRBJ2-7; D tentatively fits TRBD1 or TRBD2 (5 bases each). Germline V gives CDR1 LGHDT, CDR2 YNNKEL (reference sequence). The CDR3 is 15 amino acids. This CDR3 is CASSQVPGTPYELYF. The DNA of the CDR3 is TGTGCCAGCAGCCAAGTCCCCGGGACCCCCTACGAGCTGTACTTC.

This clonotype was seen a few times. V is TRBV28 and J is TRBJ2-7; D may be TRBD1 or TRBD2 (5 bases each). The CDR3 runs 16 residues. V dropped 9 bases and J dropped 4 bases, with 25 bases sitting between them. Germline V gene sequence: CDR1 MDHEN, CDR2 SYDVKM. CDR3 amino acids: CASYPRGEWNQYEQYF. The DNA of the CDR3 is TGTGCCAGTTATCCCAGAGGGGAGTGGAACCAATACGAGCAGTACTTC.

Turning to this clonotype: This sequence may be a read error, since a much larger clone differs from it by one base. This chain uses TRBV28 with TRBJ1-5; D remains unclear. Between the trimmed V and J ends, which lost 8 bases and 7 bases, there was a span of 9 bases. The CDR3 covers 11 residues. The germline gives CDR1 MDHEN, CDR2 SYDVKM. CDR3 loop: CASGSKQPQHF. The DNA of the CDR3 is TGTGCCAGCGGTTCGAAGCAGCCCCAGCATTTT. Drawing the rest from reference TRBV28 and TRBJ1-5, the complete variable domain is DVKVTQSSRYLVKRTGEKVFLECVQDMDHENMFWYRQDPGLGLRLIYFSYDVKMKEKGDIPEGYSVSREKKERFSLILESASTNQTSMYLCASGSKQPQHFGDGTRLSIL.

This clonotype has ten or more counts. A single base separates this from a much larger clone, so it may be a read error. CDR3 amino acids: CASSDRAQETKYF. The DNA of the CDR3 is TGTGCCAGCAGTGACAGGGCACAAGAGACCAAGTACTTC. The rearrangement joins TRBV6-1 to TRBJ2-5; D is perhaps TRBD1 (5 bases). The CDR3 is 13 residues long. CDR1 and CDR2 (germline): MNHNS, SASEGT.

The sample holds many counts of this clonotype. The J gene is TRBJ2-2, the V gene TRBV12-3 or TRBV12-4; no clear D gene. CDR3 length: 14 amino acids. V was pared by 1 base and J by 4 bases, with 7 bases between. This CDR3 is CASSLVGTTGELFF. The CDR3 DNA reads as TGTGCCAGCAGTTTAGTTGGAACCACCGGGGAGCTGTTTTTT.

Concerning this clonotype itself: A junction boundary mismatches the germline segment, possibly from a read error. This sequence joins TRBV5-1 and TRBJ1-1, with D unclear. CDR1 and CDR2 from the germline V gene are SGHRS and YFSETQ. The CDR3 totals 14 residues. CDR3 in amino acids: CASSLGTGTTESFF. CDR3 coding DNA: TGCGCCAGCAGCTTGGGGACCGGTACCACTGAATCTTTCTTT.

This clonotype was counted ten times or more. The chain joins TRBV25-1 to TRBJ1-2; maybe TRBD1 (5 bases). Trimming shortened V by 3 bases and J by 8 bases, and 13 bases separated the two germline ends. The CDR3 has 13 amino acids. Germline-derived CDR1 and CDR2 are MGHDK and SYGVNS. The CDR3 spells CASSDPRVGGYTF. CDR3 coding DNA: TGTGCCAGCAGTGACCCCAGGGTTGGAGGCTACACCTTC.

This clonotype was seen repeatedly, ten times or more. The chain is built from TRBV2 and TRBJ1-5; TRBD1 matches 8 bases. The germline V gene has CDR1 SNHLY and CDR2 FYNNEI. V lost 2 bases and J lost 0; bases outside the gene matches: 6. The CDR3 is made up of 17 amino acids. Written as DNA, the CDR3 is TGTGCCAGCAGTGAAAGGGACAGGACTATTAGCAATCAGCCCCAGCATTTT. It is translated as CASSERDRTISNQPQHF.

This clonotype was seen many times. V is TRBV6-1 and J is TRBJ2-2; no clear D gene. The germline V gene encodes CDR1 MNHNS and CDR2 SASEGT. The ends were cut back, 6 bases at V and 3 bases at J, with 5 bases in the middle. The CDR3 loop spans 12 amino acids. Written as DNA, the CDR3 is TGTGCCAGCAGGGTATACACCGGGGAGCTGTTTTTT. The encoded protein is CASRVYTGELFF.

This clonotype was detected ten times or more. A read error may explain this, as a much larger clone is one base away. The chain couples TRBV7-2 to TRBJ2-7; a possible D gene is TRBD1 (6 bases). This CDR3 comprises 14 residues. Germline V gene sequence: CDR1 SGHTA, CDR2 FQGNSA. The CDR3 coding sequence is TGTGCCAGCAGCCACCGGACAGAAACCTACGGGCAGTACTTC. It codes for CASSHRTETYGQYF.

V usage is TRBV6-1 and J usage is TRBJ1-1, with D maybe TRBD1 (5 bases). The V gene's germline CDR1 is MNHNS and CDR2 SASEGT. This CDR3 spans 13 amino acids. Trimming removed 7 bases from V and 7 bases from J, with 16 bases in between. The CDR3 is CASTLTETIEAFF. Written as DNA, the CDR3 is TGTGCCAGCACCCTGACAGAGACTATTGAAGCTTTCTTT.

The chain joins TRBV20-1 to TRBJ2-5, with 7 bases that match TRBD1. V gave up 6 bases and J gave up 4 bases; unmatched junction bases: 5. The germline CDR1 and CDR2 sequences are DFQATT and SNEGSKA (reference sequence). The CDR3 is 12 residues long. The CDR3 is CSAPTGRETQYF. The CDR3 DNA reads TGCAGTGCCCCGACAGGGAGAGAGACCCAGTACTTC.

This clonotype was detected only a few times. An end of the junction differs from the germline gene, which may be a read error. J is TRBJ2-5 and V is TRBV6-5, with D maybe TRBD2 (5 bases). Germline loops: CDR1 MNHEY, CDR2 SVGAGI. The CDR3 spans 14 residues. The CDR3, as DNA: TGTGCCAGCAGTTACTCGTCTAGCCCAGAGACCCTGTACTTC. Encoded protein: CASSYSSSPETLYF.

This clonotype was seen repeatedly, ten times or more. This chain links TRBV12-3 or TRBV12-4 with TRBJ1-5; D might be TRBD1 (5 bases). This CDR3 has 15 amino acids. The V end was cut by 2 bases, the J end by 0 bases, with 8 bases between. As DNA, the CDR3 is TGTGCCAGCAGTTTATGGCAGGGTAGCAATCAGCCCCAGCATTTT. Its protein is CASSLWQGSNQPQHF.

This clonotype was seen repeatedly, ten times or more. The V call is TRBV11-2, the J call TRBJ2-7, with D possibly TRBD1 on 5 matching bases. Germline CDR1 and CDR2: SGHAT and FQNNGV. Trimming shortened V by 3 bases and J by 3 bases, and 12 bases separated the two germline ends. CDR3 length equals 14 residues. The CDR3 reads CASSFGSGHYEQYF. For the CDR3, the DNA is TGTGCCAGCAGCTTTGGGTCCGGACACTACGAGCAGTACTTC.